The clone carrying this T cell receptor (beta chain) showed up many times. Germline V gene sequence: CDR1 MNHEY, CDR2 SVGAGI. This CDR3 spans 14 amino acids. Trimming removed 5 bases from V and 2 bases from J; junction bases left unmatched: 4. TCRdb called the RT-PCR reads again in MiXCR, with one record for every CDR3 protein. The table includes about 680,000 distinct CDR3 sequences, approximately 15% detected once. Sequencing was carried out using memory CD4+ T cells from blood. The chain carries TRBV6-5 and TRBJ2-5, with 8 bases that match TRBD1. This receptor was taken from a female donor in good health, serving as a healthy control. CDR3 nucleotide sequence: TGTGCCAGCAGTGCCCGGACAGGGCAAGAGACCCAGTACTTC. Its protein is CASSARTGQETQYF.